The sequence of this TCR beta chain was determined in a study of identical twins. This clonotype was counted only a few times. This CDR3 contains 16 residues. The germline gives CDR1 SGHRS, CDR2 YFSETQ. Trimming took 0 bases from V and 7 from J; bases not matched to a gene: 9. TCRdb re-called the 5' RACE reads with MiXCR, one entry per CDR3 protein. Altogether 500,000 to 600,000 distinct CDR3 sequences are present, roughly a fifth being singletons, with the ten largest covering about 0.91%. This sample also appeared in a second study, on T cells expressing NK-cell markers. This second study says: TCR beta repertoires came from sorted CD3+CD56+NKG2C+, CD3+CD56+NKG2C- and CD3+CD56-NKG2C+ T cells.

Sequencing was performed on CD4+ T cells sorted from blood. The sequence derives from a woman between 18 and 29 years old in good health. V is TRBV5-1 and J is TRBJ2-1, with 8 bases identical to TRBD2. The CDR3 is CASSLEPGGQSNEQFF. CDR3 in DNA: TGCGCCAGCAGCTTGGAACCGGGAGGGCAAAGTAATGAGCAGTTCTTC.